These 20 T cell receptor beta chains were all obtained from the same sample, sequenced in a study of regulatory T cells in long-lasting Graves disease. Time point: newly diagnosed GD, antithyroid drugs for less than 3 months. The TCR library was prepared using RNA isolated from PBMCs. Both iRepertoire HTBI primers and Arm-PCR of CDR3 regions were used to build the TCR beta libraries. TCRdb fed the multiplex PCR reads into MiXCR, producing one record per CDR3 protein. The sample records 560,000 or so distinct CDR3 sequences, about 16% being singletons. These data were also reused for a study on T cells in Graves' hyperthyroidism and ophthalmopathy.

The sample here was peripheral blood mononuclear cells (PBMCs), taken at new diagnosis, from a patient treated with antithyroid drugs. The receptors derive from a man aged 18-30 years with Graves disease.

There are a few counts of this clonotype. The V call is TRBV30, the J call TRBJ2-3; D is ambiguous. V was cut by 2 bases and J by 1 base, with 16 bases left in between. Per the germline V gene, CDR1 is GTSNPN and CDR2 is SVGIG (reference sequence). This CDR3 has 16 residues. The CDR3 sequence: CAWSPPDGYRTDTQYF. CDR3 DNA sequence: TGTGCCTGGAGTCCTCCGGACGGTTACCGCACAGATACGCAGTATTTT.

This clonotype was detected only a few times. The V call is TRBV10-3, the J call TRBJ2-7; 8 bases agree with TRBD1. V trimming: 9 bases; J trimming: 3 bases; junction bases outside the gene matches: 7. This CDR3 is built from 13 residues. Germline assignment: CDR1 ENHRY and CDR2 SYGVKD. The CDR3 sequence: CAIRTGTNYEQYF. CDR3 DNA sequence: TGTGCCATACGGACAGGGACCAACTACGAGCAGTACTTC.

This clonotype was counted ten times or more. For the CDR3, the DNA is TGTGCCAGCAGTCCCCAGACAGGGCTGTACAATGAGCAGTTCTTC. Translation: CASSPQTGLYNEQFF. The rearrangement links TRBV2 to TRBJ2-1; 7 nucleotides align to TRBD1. Germline CDR1 SNHLY, CDR2 FYNNEI. V lost 5 bases to trimming and J lost 4 bases; unmatched junction nucleotides: 8. The CDR3 consists of 15 residues. The variable domain in full, completed from reference TRBV2 and TRBJ2-1, reads EPEVTQTPSHQVTQMGQEVILRCVPISNHLYFYWYRQILGQKVEFLVSFYNNEISEKSEIFDDQFSVERPDGSNFTLKIRSTKLEDSAMYFCASSPQTGLYNEQFFGPGTRLTVL.

This clonotype was detected ten times or more. The J gene is TRBJ2-3, the V gene TRBV28; unclear D gene. V dropped 8 bases and J dropped 3 bases, with 12 bases sitting between them. CDR1 MDHEN and CDR2 SYDVKM come from the germline V gene. The CDR3 loop spans 13 amino acids. The CDR3: CASLVLGTDTQYF. For the CDR3, the DNA is TGTGCCAGCTTAGTTTTGGGTACAGATACGCAGTATTTT.

At least ten counts were recorded for this clonotype. This sequence joins TRBV6-5 and TRBJ2-1, with D possibly being TRBD1 (5 bases). In germline, CDR1 is MNHEY, CDR2 SVGAGI. The V gene lost 4 bases and the J gene lost 4 bases, with 11 bases spanning the gap. This CDR3 spans 14 amino acids. The CDR3 region is CASSSRRTYNEQFF. The CDR3 DNA is TGTGCCAGCAGTTCCCGACGGACATACAATGAGCAGTTCTTC.

This chain uses TRBV12-3 or TRBV12-4 with TRBJ1-4; D unclear. The ends were cut back, 6 bases at V and 6 bases at J, with 17 bases in the middle. This CDR3 contains 15 residues. In DNA form, the CDR3 reads TGTGCCAGCAGCTTCAATGGCTACGGAGATGAAAAACTGTTTTTT. Residues: CASSFNGYGDEKLFF.

At least ten counts were recorded for this clonotype. The chain couples TRBV6-1 to TRBJ1-1; 7 bases align to TRBD1. V lost 5 bases, J lost 7 bases, and 7 bases stayed unmatched. The CDR3 totals 13 residues. Germline CDR1 MNHNS, CDR2 SASEGT. The CDR3 reads CASSPGQASEAFF. CDR3 sequence (DNA): TGTGCCAGCAGTCCTGGACAGGCCAGTGAAGCTTTCTTT.

The sample holds many counts of this clonotype. The CDR3 nucleotides read TGTGCCTGGGAGCCGGGACAGATCTATGGCTACACCTTC. It encodes CAWEPGQIYGYTF. V gene TRBV30 combines with J gene TRBJ1-2; 7 bases line up with TRBD1. Germline assignment: CDR1 GTSNPN and CDR2 SVGIG (reference sequence). The V gene end was trimmed by 5 bases and the J gene end by 4 bases; junction bases not matched to a gene: 7. This CDR3 comprises 13 residues.

This clonotype came up many times. The chain joins TRBV7-6 to TRBJ2-6; D ambiguous. Germline-derived CDR1 and CDR2 are SGHVS and FNYEAQ. V was cut by 4 bases and J by 6 bases, with 4 bases left in between. The CDR3 has 12 residues. DNA of the CDR3: TGTGCCAGCAGCTCCGAGGCCAACGTCCTGACTTTC. Its translation: CASSSEANVLTF.

About this clonotype: Here the CDR3 omits its conserved ending phenylalanine or tryptophan, so a read error is the likely source. The V and J genes are TRBV2 and TRBJ2-7, with unresolved D. Germline V gene data show CDR1 as SNHLY and CDR2 as FYNNEI. With 5 bases removed from V and 2 bases from J, the gap between germline ends came to 7 bases. CDR3 length: 12 residues. The CDR3 region is CASSSETYEQYL. Written as DNA, the CDR3 is TGTGCCAGCAGTTCAGAGACCTACGAGCAGTACCTC.

Many counts were recorded for this clonotype. The chain is built from TRBV7-9 and TRBJ2-5; D call uncertain. The V gene lost 4 bases and the J gene lost 2 bases, with 11 bases spanning the gap. The CDR3 sequence is 14 residues long. Germline V gene sequence: CDR1 SEHNR, CDR2 FQNEAQ (reference sequence). The CDR3 reads CASSSGSYQETQYF. CDR3 coding DNA: TGTGCCAGCAGCTCCGGTAGCTATCAAGAGACCCAGTACTTC. The full variable domain, rest sourced from reference TRBV7-9 and TRBJ2-5, is DTGVSQNPRHKITKRGQNVTFRCDPISEHNRLYWYRQTLGQGPEFLTYFQNEAQLEKSRLLSDRFSAERPKGSFSTLEIQRTEQGDSAMYLCASSSGSYQETQYFGPGTRLLVL.

A few counts support this clonotype. The chain joins TRBV18 to TRBJ2-5; 10 positions agree with TRBD2. The CDR3 runs 14 residues. V lost 2 bases and J lost 5; bases outside the gene matches: 2. Germline CDR1 and CDR2: KGHSH and LQKENI. The CDR3 loop is CASSPGTSAETQYF. CDR3 coding DNA: TGTGCCAGCTCACCAGGGACTAGCGCCGAGACCCAGTACTTC.

Many counts were recorded for this clonotype. This rearrangement joins TRBV20-1 to TRBJ2-2; TRBD2 aligns across 12 bases. V dropped 0 bases and J dropped 6; count of bases not matched to a gene: 5. The CDR3 length is 16 residues. Germline lookup yields CDR1 DFQATT and CDR2 SNEGSKA (reference sequence). Written as DNA, the CDR3 is TGCAGTGCTAGAGATCGACTAGCGGGAGCGTCCGGGGAGCTGTTTTTT. Protein sequence: CSARDRLAGASGELFF.

The chain couples TRBV20-1 to TRBJ2-2, with 8 bases fitting TRBD2. CDR3 length: 13 amino acids. V shed 5 bases, J shed 5 bases, and the junction held 4 bases outside the gene matches. The germline CDR1 and CDR2 sequences are DFQATT and SNEGSKA (reference sequence). The DNA for the CDR3 is TGCAGTGCTCCACCGGGGGGGACCGGGGAGCTGTTTTTT. Protein product: CSAPPGGTGELFF.

This chain connects TRBV24-1 to TRBJ2-2; D not certain. The V end lost 0 bases, the J end lost 5 bases, and 6 bases lay between the germline ends. This CDR3 comprises 14 residues. Germline lookup yields CDR1 KGHDR and CDR2 SFDVKD. The CDR3, as DNA: TGTGCCACCAGTGATTTGGGAGAAACCGGGGAGCTGTTTTTT. This gives the protein CATSDLGETGELFF.

This clonotype was counted at least ten times. This chain connects TRBV5-1 to TRBJ1-1; D gene uncertain. Germline V gene sequence: CDR1 SGHRS, CDR2 YFSETQ. The V end was cut by 6 bases, the J end by 1 base, with 7 bases between. The CDR3 consists of 12 residues. CDR3 residues: CASNDWNTEAFF. The CDR3 nucleotides are TGCGCCAGCAACGACTGGAACACTGAAGCTTTCTTT.

As concerns this clonotype: This could be a read error, since a much larger clone is one nucleotide away. The chain uses TRBV12-3 or TRBV12-4 and TRBJ1-1; maybe TRBD1 (5 bases). This CDR3 spans 13 amino acids. With 6 bases removed from V and 4 bases from J, the gap between germline ends came to 12 bases. The CDR3 sequence is CASREGVGTEAFF. CDR3 nucleotide sequence: TGTGCCAGCAGAGAAGGGGTAGGCACTGAAGCTTTCTTT.

This clonotype was observed many times. This sequence joins TRBV20-1 and TRBJ2-1; D is perhaps TRBD1 or TRBD2 (7 bases each). The V gene's germline CDR1 is DFQATT and CDR2 SNEGSKA (reference sequence). The CDR3 length is 18 residues. V was clipped by 3 bases and J by 0 bases, with 21 bases between them. CDR3 nucleotide sequence: TGCAGTGCTAGGTCAGGGGGGGGCCGGTACAGCTCCTACAATGAGCAGTTCTTC. Amino acids: CSARSGGGRYSSYNEQFF.

The sample holds a few counts of this clonotype. J is TRBJ2-3 and V is TRBV30; no clear D gene. The germline V and J ends were trimmed by 0 bases and 5 bases, with 6 bases remaining between them. The CDR3 spans 12 residues. CDR1 is GTSNPN, CDR2 SVGIG, per germline (reference sequence). CDR3: CAWSVLRDTQYF. The CDR3, as DNA: TGTGCCTGGAGTGTACTAAGAGATACGCAGTATTTT.

The sample holds many counts of this clonotype. V is TRBV27 and J is TRBJ2-3, with no clear D. CDR3 length equals 14 residues. Germline V gene lookup returns CDR1 MNHEY and CDR2 SMNVEV (reference sequence). Trimming left V 5 bases short and J 4 bases short, with 13 bases between. The CDR3 region has the DNA TGTGCCAGCAGTCACACCGGTGGCGCAGATACGCAGTATTTT. It yields the protein CASSHTGGADTQYF.